This TCR beta chain was found in a study of T cells in Graves' hyperthyroidism and ophthalmopathy. The source of the PBMCs was approximately 9.5 ml of fresh peripheral blood. RNA transcripts gave rise to amplified TCR beta CDR3 regions. HTBI primers were employed in a first-round RT-PCR of the TCR CDR3. MiXCR, run by TCRdb on the multiplex PCR reads, gives a single entry per CDR3 protein. This sample has hundreds of thousands of distinct CDR3 sequences, with 15% to 19% found just once. Source material: blood. This TCR was recovered from a woman younger than 30 with Graves' hyperthyroidism.

The CDR3 nucleotides are TGTGCCAGCAGCCGGACCTCGGGAGCTGGAAACACCATATATTTT. It translates to CASSRTSGAGNTIYF. The chain combines TRBV11-2 with TRBJ1-3; D call uncertain. CDR1 SGHAT and CDR2 FQNNGV come from the germline V gene. V shed 5 bases and J shed 2 bases, with 13 bases lying between them. CDR3 length: 15 amino acids.